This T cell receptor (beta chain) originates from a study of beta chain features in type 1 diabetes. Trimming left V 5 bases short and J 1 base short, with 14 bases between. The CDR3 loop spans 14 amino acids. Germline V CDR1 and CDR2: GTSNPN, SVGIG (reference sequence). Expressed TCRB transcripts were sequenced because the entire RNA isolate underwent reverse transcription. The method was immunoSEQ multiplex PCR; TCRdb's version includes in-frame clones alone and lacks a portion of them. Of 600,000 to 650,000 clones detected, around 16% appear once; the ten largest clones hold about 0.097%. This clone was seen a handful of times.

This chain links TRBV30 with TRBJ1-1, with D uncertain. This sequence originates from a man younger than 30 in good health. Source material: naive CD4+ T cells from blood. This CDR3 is CAWYSYLANTEAFF. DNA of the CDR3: TGTGCCTGGTACTCGTATCTCGCGAACACTGAAGCTTTCTTT.